This TCR beta chain is from a study of shared clonotypes between healthy human individuals. Trimming stripped 0 bases from V and 8 bases from J, with 20 bases between. The CDR3 totals 17 residues. CDR1 is SGHDT and CDR2 is YYEEEE in the germline V gene. General study results and limits: Exclusively blood specimens were collected; tissue repertoires likely differ.

Every subset's genomic DNA went evenly onto several immunoSEQ plates. Generated by immunoSEQ multiplex PCR, the TCRdb table keeps only in-frame clones and is missing some. Of approximately 710,000 clones listed, 80% to 95% were seen once; the top ten hold 34%. All donors were Caucasian adults living in Nashville, Tennessee. In this sample, this clone turned up once. What it recognizes is unknown. Sequences were obtained from memory CD8+ T cells from PBMCs. Subset described: CD45RO+ cells pooled with CCR7-negative TemRA cells. The chain couples TRBV5-6 to TRBJ1-4; D is perhaps TRBD1 (5 bases). The receptor was isolated from a man aged 18 to 30 in good health. Some clones in this sample may be carry-over from other donors' samples. The CDR3 DNA follows: TGTGCCAGCAGCTTGGCGACACATGGGGACGTTCGGGAAAAACTGTTTTTT. It yields the protein CASSLATHGDVREKLFF.